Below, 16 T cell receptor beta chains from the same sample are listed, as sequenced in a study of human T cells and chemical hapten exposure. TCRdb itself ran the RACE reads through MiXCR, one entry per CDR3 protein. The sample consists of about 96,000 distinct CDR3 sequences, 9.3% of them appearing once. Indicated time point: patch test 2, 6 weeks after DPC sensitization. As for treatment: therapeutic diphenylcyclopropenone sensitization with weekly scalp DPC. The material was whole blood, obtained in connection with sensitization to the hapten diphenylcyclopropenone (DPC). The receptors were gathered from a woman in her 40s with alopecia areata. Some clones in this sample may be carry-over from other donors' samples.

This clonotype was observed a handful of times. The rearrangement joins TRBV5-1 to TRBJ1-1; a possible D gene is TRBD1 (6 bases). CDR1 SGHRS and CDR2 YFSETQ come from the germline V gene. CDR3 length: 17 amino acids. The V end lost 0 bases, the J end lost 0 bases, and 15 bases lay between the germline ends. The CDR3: CASSLGAGDLLNTEAFF. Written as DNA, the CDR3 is TGCGCCAGCAGCTTGGGAGCAGGGGACCTGCTGAACACTGAAGCTTTCTTT.

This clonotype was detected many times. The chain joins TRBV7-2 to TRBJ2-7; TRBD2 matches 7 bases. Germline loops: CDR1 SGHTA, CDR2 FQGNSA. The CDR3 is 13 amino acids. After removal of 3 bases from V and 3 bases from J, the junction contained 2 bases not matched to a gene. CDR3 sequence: CASSFGGSYEQYF. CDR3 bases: TGTGCCAGCAGCTTCGGCGGGAGCTACGAGCAGTACTTC.

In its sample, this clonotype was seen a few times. The CDR3 protein is CASSDPLLTSGTSYEQYF. Written as DNA, the CDR3 is TGTGCCAGCAGTGACCCCCTCTTAACTAGCGGGACGTCCTACGAGCAGTACTTC. The chain carries TRBV27 and TRBJ2-7; 10 positions match TRBD2. Germline trimming cut 5 bases from V and 1 base from J; bases unmatched to any gene: 14. Germline CDR1 and CDR2: MNHEY and SMNVEV (reference sequence). CDR3 length equals 18 residues.

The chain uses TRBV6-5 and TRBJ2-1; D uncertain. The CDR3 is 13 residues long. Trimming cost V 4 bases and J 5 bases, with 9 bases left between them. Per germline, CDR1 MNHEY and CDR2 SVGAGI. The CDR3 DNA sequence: TGTGCCAGCAGTTCCCCCCCAAACAATGAGCAGTTCTTC. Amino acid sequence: CASSSPPNNEQFF.

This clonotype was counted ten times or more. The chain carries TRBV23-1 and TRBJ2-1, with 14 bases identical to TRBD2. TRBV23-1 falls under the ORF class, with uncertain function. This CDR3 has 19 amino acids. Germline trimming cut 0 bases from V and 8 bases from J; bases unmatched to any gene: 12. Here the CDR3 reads CASSQSLRRLAGGGDEQFF. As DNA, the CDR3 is TGCGCCAGCAGTCAATCCCTACGACGACTAGCGGGAGGGGGGGATGAGCAGTTCTTC.

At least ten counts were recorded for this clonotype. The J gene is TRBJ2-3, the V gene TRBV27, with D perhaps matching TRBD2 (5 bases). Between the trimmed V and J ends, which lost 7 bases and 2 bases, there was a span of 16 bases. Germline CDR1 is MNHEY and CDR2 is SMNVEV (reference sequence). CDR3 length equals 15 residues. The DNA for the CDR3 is TGTGCCAGCAAAAAGCTAGCAAGTCCCACAGATACGCAGTATTTT. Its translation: CASKKLASPTDTQYF.

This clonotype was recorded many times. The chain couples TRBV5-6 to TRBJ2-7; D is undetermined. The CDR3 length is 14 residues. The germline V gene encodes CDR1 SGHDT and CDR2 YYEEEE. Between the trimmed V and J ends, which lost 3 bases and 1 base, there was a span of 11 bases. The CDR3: CASSSPDISYEQYF. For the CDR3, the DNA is TGTGCCAGCAGCTCACCCGACATTTCCTACGAGCAGTACTTC.

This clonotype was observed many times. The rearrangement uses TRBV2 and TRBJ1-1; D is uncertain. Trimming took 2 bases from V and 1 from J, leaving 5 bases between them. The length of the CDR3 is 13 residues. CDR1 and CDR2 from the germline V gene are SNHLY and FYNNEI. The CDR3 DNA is TGTGCCAGCAGTGAATTTTGGAACACTGAAGCTTTCTTT. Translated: CASSEFWNTEAFF.

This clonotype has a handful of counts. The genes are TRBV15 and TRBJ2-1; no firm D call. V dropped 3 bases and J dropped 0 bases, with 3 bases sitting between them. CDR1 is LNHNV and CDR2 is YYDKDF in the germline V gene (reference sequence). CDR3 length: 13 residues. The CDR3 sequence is CATSRVSYNEQFF. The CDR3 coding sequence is TGTGCCACCAGCAGGGTCTCCTACAATGAGCAGTTCTTC.

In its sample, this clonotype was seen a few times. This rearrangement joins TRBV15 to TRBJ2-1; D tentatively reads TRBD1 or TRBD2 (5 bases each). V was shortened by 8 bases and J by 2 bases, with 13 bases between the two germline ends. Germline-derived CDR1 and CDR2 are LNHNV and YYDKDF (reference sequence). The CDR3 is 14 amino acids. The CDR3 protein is CATAGTMAYNEQFF. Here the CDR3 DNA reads TGTGCCACCGCCGGGACCATGGCCTACAATGAGCAGTTCTTC.

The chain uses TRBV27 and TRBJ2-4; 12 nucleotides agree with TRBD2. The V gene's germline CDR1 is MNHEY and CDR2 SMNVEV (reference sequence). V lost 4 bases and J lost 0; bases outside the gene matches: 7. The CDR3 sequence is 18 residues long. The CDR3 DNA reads TGTGCCAGCAGTTCGCTAGCGGGAGGGTCGCTAGCCAAAAACATTCAGTACTTC. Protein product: CASSSLAGGSLAKNIQYF.

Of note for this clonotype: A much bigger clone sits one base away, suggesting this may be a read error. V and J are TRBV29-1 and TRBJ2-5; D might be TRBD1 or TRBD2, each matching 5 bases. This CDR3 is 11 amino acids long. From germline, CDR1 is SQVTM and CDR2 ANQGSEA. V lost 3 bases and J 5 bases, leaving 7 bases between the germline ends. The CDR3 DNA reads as TGCAGCGTTGACGGGACGGAGACCCAGTACTTC. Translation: CSVDGTETQYF. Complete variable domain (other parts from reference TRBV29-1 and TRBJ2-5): SAVISQKPSRDICQRGTSLTIQCQVDSQVTMMFWYRQQPGQSLTLIATANQGSEATYESGFVIDKFPISRPNLTFSTLTVSNMSPEDSSIYLCSVDGTETQYFGPGTRLLVL.

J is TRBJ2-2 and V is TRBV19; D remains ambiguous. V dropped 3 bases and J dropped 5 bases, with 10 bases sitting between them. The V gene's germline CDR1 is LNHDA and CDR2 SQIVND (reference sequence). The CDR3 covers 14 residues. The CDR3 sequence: CASSIFAATGELFF. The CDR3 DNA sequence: TGTGCCAGTAGTATTTTTGCGGCTACCGGGGAGCTGTTTTTT.

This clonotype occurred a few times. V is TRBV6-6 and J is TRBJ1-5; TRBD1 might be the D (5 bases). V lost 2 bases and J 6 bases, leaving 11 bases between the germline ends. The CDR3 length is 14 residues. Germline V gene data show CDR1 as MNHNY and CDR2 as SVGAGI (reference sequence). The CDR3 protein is CASSYVGEGQPQHF. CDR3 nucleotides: TGTGCCAGCAGTTACGTGGGGGAGGGTCAGCCCCAGCATTTT.

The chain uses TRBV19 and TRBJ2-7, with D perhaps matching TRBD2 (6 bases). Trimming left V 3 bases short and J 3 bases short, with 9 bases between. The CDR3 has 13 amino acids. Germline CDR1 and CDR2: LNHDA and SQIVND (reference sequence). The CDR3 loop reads CASSMDYSYEQYF. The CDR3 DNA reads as TGTGCCAGTAGTATGGACTATAGCTACGAGCAGTACTTC.

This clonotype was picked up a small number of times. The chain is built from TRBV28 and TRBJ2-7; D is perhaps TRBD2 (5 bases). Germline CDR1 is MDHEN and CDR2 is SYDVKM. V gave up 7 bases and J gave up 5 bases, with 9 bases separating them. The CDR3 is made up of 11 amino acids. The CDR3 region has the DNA TGTGCCAGCACCTCCGGGGACGAGCAGTACTTC. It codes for CASTSGDEQYF. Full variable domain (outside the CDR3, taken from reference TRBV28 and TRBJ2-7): DVKVTQSSRYLVKRTGEKVFLECVQDMDHENMFWYRQDPGLGLRLIYFSYDVKMKEKGDIPEGYSVSREKKERFSLILESASTNQTSMYLCASTSGDEQYFGPGTRLTVT.